The present T cell receptor beta chain was sequenced within a study of radiotherapy plus CTLA-4 blockade in lung cancer. The wider study: Objective responses were seen in under 20% of patients, disease control in 25% to 35%.

Only in-frame clones appear in the TCRdb table, and some are missing; sequencing was by immunoSEQ multiplex PCR. The sample lists more than 55,000 clones, around 79% occurring once. On this clone: Its specificity is not known. At one end the junction does not follow the germline gene, possibly because of a read error.

Study-wide findings and caveats: With interferon-beta, early dynamics of blood T cell clones were reported to best predict response.

The source is a human donor with non-small cell lung cancer who had a complete response to radiotherapy plus ipilimumab. Sequencing was performed on peripheral blood, taken from a patient treated with radiotherapy plus ipilimumab.

CDR3 nucleotide sequence: TGTGCCAGCAGCGAAGGGACAGGGGGCGCGATTCTTGGGGGGGATGAGCAGTTCTTC. Protein product: CASSEGTGGAILGGDEQFF. This chain uses TRBV6-1 with TRBJ2-1; 12 nucleotides align to TRBD1. The CDR3 runs 19 residues. Germline V gene sequence: CDR1 MNHNS, CDR2 SASEGT.